One T cell receptor (beta chain) is described in this entry. The data belong to a study of blood T cell repertoires in COVID-19. In the authors' workflow: Estimates of nucleated cell counts were drawn from the amplification of reference gene primers. Method: immunoSEQ multiplex PCR; TCRdb's copy keeps in-frame clones and lacks some. That table furnishes V, J and clone size, whereas the DNA furnished D and trimming. Here the sample spans 130,000 or so clones, around 84% being singletons. The TCR originated in a man aged 35-49 years with acute COVID-19. Sequenced: PBMCs or T cells enriched from blood (not recorded which).

CDR3 DNA: TGCGCCAGCAGCTTGGGACTAGCGGGAGGAAGTGAGCAGTTCTTC. Its translation is CASSLGLAGGSEQFF. V is TRBV5-1 and J is TRBJ2-1; 13 bases align to TRBD2. The V segment lost 0 bases and the J segment 9 bases; nucleotides outside the gene matches: 3. This CDR3 has 15 residues. CDR1 is SGHRS, CDR2 YFSETQ, per germline. The variable domain in full, with the rest retrieved from reference TRBV5-1 and TRBJ2-1, is KAGVTQTPRYLIKTRGQQVTLSCSPISGHRSVSWYQQTPGQGLQFLFEYFSETQRNKGNFPGRFSGRQFSNSRSEMNVSTLELGDSALYLCASSLGLAGGSEQFFGPGTRLTVL.